The sequence of this TCR beta chain was determined in a study of cytomegalovirus exposure and HLA in healthy donors. This clone has more than one count but fewer than ten. The PCR was carried out with 60 Vbeta primers and 13 Jbeta primers. Some clones are missing from TCRdb's copy, which holds only in-frame ones; the method was immunoSEQ multiplex PCR. Of about 100,000 clones in the sample, approximately 75% were seen once. The germline CDR1 and CDR2 sequences are MNHEY and SMNVEV (reference sequence). The CDR3 has 11 residues. With 6 bases removed from V and 7 bases from J, the gap between germline ends came to 9 bases.

Material: PBMCs. This clonotype was obtained from a female donor in good health and CMV-seropositive. V gene TRBV27 combines with J gene TRBJ2-5; D unclear. The CDR3: CASSSLGTQYF. CDR3 sequence (DNA): TGTGCCAGCAGCTCACTTGGGACCCAGTACTTC.